This TCR beta chain was sequenced in a study of early T cells in non-severe SARS-CoV-2 infection. Study-level information: Sequencing was performed on bulk RNA from unsorted whole blood, leaving chains unpaired.

Individual cDNA molecules were tagged with unique molecular identifiers. TCRdb itself ran the 5' RACE reads through MiXCR, one entry per CDR3 protein. The profile covers approximately 42,000 distinct CDR3 sequences, with over 5% appearing a single time and roughly 12% taken by the ten largest. This clonotype was found many times. The germline gives CDR1 SGDLS, CDR2 YYNGEE. Trimming stripped 4 bases from V and 8 bases from J, with 19 bases between. The CDR3 is 15 residues long. The sample was whole blood. The chain links TRBV9 to TRBJ2-1; possibly TRBD2 for D (6 bases). The clonotype originates from an adult who was a healthcare worker with PCR-confirmed SARS-CoV-2 infection or an uninfected control (not recorded which). CDR3: CASSTRGGAGDEQFF. In DNA, the CDR3 is TGTGCCAGCAGCACCCGAGGAGGGGCGGGCGATGAGCAGTTCTTC.